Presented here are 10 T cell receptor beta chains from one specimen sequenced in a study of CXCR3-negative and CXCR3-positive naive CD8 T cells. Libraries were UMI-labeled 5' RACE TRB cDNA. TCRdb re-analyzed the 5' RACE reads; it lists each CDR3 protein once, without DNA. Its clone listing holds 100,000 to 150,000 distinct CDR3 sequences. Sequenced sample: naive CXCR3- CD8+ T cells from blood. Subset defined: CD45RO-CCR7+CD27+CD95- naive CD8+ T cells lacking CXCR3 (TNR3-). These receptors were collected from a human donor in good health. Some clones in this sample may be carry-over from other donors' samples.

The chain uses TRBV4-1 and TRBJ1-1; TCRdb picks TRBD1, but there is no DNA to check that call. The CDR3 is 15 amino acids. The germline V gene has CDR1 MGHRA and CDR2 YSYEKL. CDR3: CASSQVGQMNTEAFF.

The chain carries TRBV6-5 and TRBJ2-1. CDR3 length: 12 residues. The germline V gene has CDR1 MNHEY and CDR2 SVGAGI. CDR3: CASSYSGNEQFF.

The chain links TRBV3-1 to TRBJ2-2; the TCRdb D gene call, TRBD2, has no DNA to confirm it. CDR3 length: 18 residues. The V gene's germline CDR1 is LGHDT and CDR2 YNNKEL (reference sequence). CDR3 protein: CASSQAALAGVVTGELFF. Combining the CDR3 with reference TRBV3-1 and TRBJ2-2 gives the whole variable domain DTAVSQTPKYLVTQMGNDKSIKCEQNLGHDTMYWYKQDSKKFLKIMFSYNNKELIINETVPNRFSPKSPDKAHLNLHINSLELGDSAVYFCASSQAALAGVVTGELFFGEGSRLTVL.

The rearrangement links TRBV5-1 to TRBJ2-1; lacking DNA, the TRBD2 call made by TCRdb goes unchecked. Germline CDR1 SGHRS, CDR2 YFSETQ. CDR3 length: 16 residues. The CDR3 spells CASSLMTSGGYNEQFF.

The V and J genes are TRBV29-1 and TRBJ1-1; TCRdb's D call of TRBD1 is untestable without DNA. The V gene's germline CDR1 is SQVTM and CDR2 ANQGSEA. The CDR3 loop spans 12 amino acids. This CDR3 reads CSADRANTEAFF. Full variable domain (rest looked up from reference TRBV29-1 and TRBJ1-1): SAVISQKPSRDICQRGTSLTIQCQVDSQVTMMFWYRQQPGQSLTLIATANQGSEATYESGFVIDKFPISRPNLTFSTLTVSNMSPEDSSIYLCSADRANTEAFFGQGTRLTVV.

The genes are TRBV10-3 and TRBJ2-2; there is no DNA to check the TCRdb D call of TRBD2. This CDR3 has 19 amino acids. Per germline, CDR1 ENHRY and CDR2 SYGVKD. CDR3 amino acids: CAIKGLAGGSARGPGELFF.

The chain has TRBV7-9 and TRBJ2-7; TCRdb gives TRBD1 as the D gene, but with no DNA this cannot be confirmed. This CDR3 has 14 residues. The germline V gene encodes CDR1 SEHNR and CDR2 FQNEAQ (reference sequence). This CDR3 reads CASSLALQGYEQYF.

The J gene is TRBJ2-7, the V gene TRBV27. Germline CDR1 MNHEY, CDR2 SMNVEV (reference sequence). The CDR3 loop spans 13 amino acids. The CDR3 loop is CASSLRQPYEQYF.

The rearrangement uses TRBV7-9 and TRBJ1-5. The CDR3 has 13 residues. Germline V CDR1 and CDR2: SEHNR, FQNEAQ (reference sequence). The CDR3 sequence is CASSSDRNQPQHF.

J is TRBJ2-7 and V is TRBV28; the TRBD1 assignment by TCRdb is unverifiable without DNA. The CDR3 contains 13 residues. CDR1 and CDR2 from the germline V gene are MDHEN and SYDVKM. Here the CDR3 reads CASSYTGSYEQYF.